This TCR beta chain was obtained from a study of response to subunit inactivated influenza vaccine. The CDR3 spans 12 residues. Germline CDR1 is SEHNR and CDR2 is FQNEAQ (reference sequence). MiXCR, run by TCRdb on the RT-PCR reads, gives a single entry per CDR3 protein. The sample has about 650,000 distinct CDR3 sequences, around a sixth seen once. Findings of the study overall: Authors suggested few new T cells are recruited by each seasonal influenza vaccination.

Notes on this clonotype: Its antigen remains unknown. This may stem from a read error, because a much larger clone lies one nucleotide away.

The chain uses TRBV7-9 and TRBJ1-6, with no clear D. The receptor's source is a man aged 50 to 60 who received an inactivated influenza vaccine. Sequenced material: PBMCs from blood, taken 12 days after vaccination. The CDR3 DNA sequence: TGTGCCAGCAGCTTAGAAAATTCACCCCTCAACTTT. Amino acids: CASSLENSPLNF.